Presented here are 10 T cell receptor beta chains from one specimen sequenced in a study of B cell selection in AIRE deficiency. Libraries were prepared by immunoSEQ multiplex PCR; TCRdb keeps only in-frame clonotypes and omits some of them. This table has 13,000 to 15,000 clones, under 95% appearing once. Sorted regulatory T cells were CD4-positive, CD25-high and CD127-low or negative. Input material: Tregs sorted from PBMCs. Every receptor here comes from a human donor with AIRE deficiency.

The CDR3 spells CATKGGRSSGANVLTF. DNA of the CDR3: TGTGCCACCAAGGGGGGACGGAGCTCTGGGGCCAACGTCCTGACTTTC. The chain is built from TRBV6-7 and TRBJ2-6; D assignment may be TRBD1 or TRBD2 (6 bases each). TRBV6-7 is an ORF, with its function uncertain. The V and J ends lost 10 bases and 0 bases respectively, with 16 bases between them. The CDR3 consists of 16 residues.

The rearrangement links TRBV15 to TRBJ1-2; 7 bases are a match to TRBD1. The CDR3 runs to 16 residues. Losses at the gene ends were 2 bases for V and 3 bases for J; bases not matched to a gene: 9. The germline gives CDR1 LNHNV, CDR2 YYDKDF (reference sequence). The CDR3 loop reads CATSRKRTGRHYGYTF. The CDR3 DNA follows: TGTGCCACCAGCAGAAAAAGGACAGGACGTCACTATGGCTACACCTTC.

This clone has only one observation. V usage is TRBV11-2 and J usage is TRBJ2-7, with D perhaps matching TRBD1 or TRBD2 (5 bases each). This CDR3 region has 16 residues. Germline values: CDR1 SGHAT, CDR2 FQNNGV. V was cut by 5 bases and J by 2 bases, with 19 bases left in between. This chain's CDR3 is CASSPWRGAGTYEQYF. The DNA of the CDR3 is TGTGCCAGCAGCCCCTGGCGAGGGGCGGGTACCTACGAGCAGTACTTC.

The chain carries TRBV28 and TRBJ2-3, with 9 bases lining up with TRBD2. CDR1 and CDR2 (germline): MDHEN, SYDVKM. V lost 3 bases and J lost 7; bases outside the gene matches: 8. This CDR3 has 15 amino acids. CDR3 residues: CASSFSSGRGNTQYF. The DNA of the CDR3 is TGTGCCAGCAGTTTCAGTAGCGGGAGAGGGAATACGCAGTATTTT.

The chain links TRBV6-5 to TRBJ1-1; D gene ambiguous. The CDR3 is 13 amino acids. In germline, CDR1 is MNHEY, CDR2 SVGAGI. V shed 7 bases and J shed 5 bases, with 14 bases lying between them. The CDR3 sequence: CASTARDGTEAFF. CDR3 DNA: TGTGCCAGCACCGCGCGGGATGGGACTGAAGCTTTCTTT.

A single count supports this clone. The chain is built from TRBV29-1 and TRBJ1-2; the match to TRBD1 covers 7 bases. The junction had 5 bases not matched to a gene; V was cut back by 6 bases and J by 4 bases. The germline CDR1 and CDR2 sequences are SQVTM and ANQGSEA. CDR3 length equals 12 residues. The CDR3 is CSVGQERYGYTF. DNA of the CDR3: TGCAGCGTCGGACAGGAACGCTATGGCTACACCTTC.

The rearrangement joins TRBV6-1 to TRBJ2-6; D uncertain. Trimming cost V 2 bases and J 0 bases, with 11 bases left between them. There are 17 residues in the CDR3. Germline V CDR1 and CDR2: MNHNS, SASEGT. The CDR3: CASSENAWISGANVLTF. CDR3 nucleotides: TGTGCCAGCAGTGAAAACGCCTGGATCTCTGGGGCCAACGTCCTGACTTTC.

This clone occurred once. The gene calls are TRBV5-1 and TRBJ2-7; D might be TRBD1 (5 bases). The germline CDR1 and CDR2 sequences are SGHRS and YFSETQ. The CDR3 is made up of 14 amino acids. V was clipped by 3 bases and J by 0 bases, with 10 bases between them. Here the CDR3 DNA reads TGCGCCAGCAGCTGGGGCCCAGACTCCTACGAGCAGTACTTC. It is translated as CASSWGPDSYEQYF. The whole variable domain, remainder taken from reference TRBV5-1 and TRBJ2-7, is KAGVTQTPRYLIKTRGQQVTLSCSPISGHRSVSWYQQTPGQGLQFLFEYFSETQRNKGNFPGRFSGRQFSNSRSEMNVSTLELGDSALYLCASSWGPDSYEQYFGPGTRLTVT.

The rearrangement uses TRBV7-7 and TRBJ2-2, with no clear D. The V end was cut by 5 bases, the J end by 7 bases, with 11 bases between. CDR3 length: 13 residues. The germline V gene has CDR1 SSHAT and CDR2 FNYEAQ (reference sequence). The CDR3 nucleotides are TGTGCCAGCAGCCCCCGGTTAGGCGGGGAGCTGTTTTTT. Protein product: CASSPRLGGELFF.

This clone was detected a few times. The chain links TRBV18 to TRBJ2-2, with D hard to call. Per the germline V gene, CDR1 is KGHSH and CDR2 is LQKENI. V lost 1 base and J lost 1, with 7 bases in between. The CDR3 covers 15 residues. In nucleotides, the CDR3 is TGTGCCAGCTCACCACGGGATTTGAACACCGGGGAGCTGTTTTTT. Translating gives CASSPRDLNTGELFF.